This T cell receptor (beta chain) emerged from a study of T-cell reconstitution after alpha-beta-depleted transplantation in children. The germline V and J ends were trimmed by 1 base and 2 bases, with 7 bases remaining between them. The CDR3 has 13 residues. Germline V gene sequence: CDR1 DFQATT, CDR2 SNEGSKA (reference sequence). This sample's TCRbeta library carried unique molecular identifier barcodes. TCRdb reprocessed the PCR reads via MiXCR and lists one record per CDR3 protein. The sample lists approximately 400,000 distinct CDR3 sequences, 9.5% to 13% occurring once. The rearrangement joins TRBV20-1 to TRBJ2-3, with no clear D. This clonotype was obtained from a human donor who donated a stem cell graft to a child with acute myeloid leukemia. The sequences come from PBMCs from the stem cell graft donor, collected from the stem cell graft. CDR3 DNA sequence: TGCAGTGCTAGAGGGGTCGACACAGATACGCAGTATTTT. The encoded protein is CSARGVDTDTQYF.